The present entry profiles one T cell receptor beta chain with its context. Here immunoSEQ multiplex PCR was the method, and the copy in TCRdb shows in-frame clones only, minus some. Of fewer than 500,000 clones detected, around nine tenths appear once; the ten largest clones hold more than 9%. The sample originates from a study of Ad26.COV2.S vaccination and SARS-CoV-2 variants. Treatment of the sample: about 20 received Ad26.COV2.S at low or high dose, single or two shots; several received placebo; per-sample allocation not given. It was on day 63 after the first vaccine or placebo injection that samples were taken. The source material was peripheral blood, sampled in a trial of Ad26.COV2.S vaccine versus placebo. The clonotype originates from a person between 18 and 65 years old who received the Ad26.COV2.S COVID-19 vaccine or a placebo.

CDR3: CASNLSPNTEAFF. DNA for the CDR3: TGTGCCAGCAACCTCTCACCGAACACTGAAGCTTTCTTT. V gene TRBV12-3 or TRBV12-4 combines with J gene TRBJ1-1; D is uncertain. The CDR3 consists of 13 residues. V gave up 7 bases and J gave up 1 base, with 10 bases separating them.